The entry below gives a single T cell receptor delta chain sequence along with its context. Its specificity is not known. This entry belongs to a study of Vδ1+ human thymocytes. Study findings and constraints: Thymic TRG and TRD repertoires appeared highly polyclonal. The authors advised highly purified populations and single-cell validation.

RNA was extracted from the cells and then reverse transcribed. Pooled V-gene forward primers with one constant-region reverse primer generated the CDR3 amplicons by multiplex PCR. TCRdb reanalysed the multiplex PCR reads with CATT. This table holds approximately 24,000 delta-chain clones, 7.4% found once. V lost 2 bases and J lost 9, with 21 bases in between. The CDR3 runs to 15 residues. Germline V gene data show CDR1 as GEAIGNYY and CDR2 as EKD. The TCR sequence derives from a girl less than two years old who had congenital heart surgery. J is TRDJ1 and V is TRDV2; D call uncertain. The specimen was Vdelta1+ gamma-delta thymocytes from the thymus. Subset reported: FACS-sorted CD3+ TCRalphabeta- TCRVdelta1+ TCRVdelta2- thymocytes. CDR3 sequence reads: CACDKQGHWWLELIF. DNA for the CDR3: TGTGCCTGTGACAAACAGGGTCATTGGTGGCTTGAACTCATCTTT.